The 18 T cell receptor beta chains below come from one sample, sequenced in a study of T-cell reconstitution after alpha-beta-depleted transplantation in children. Unique molecular identifiers were incorporated during preparation of the TCRbeta library. TCRdb re-called the PCR reads through MiXCR, storing one row per CDR3 protein. The table shows fewer than 120,000 distinct CDR3 sequences, with about 9.4% occurring only once. The sequences come from PBMCs from the stem cell graft donor, collected from the stem cell graft. These TCRs come from a human donor who donated a stem cell graft to a child with acute lymphoblastic leukemia.

This clonotype was seen at least ten times. The rearrangement joins TRBV5-6 to TRBJ1-6, with a possible D match to TRBD1 (6 bases). The CDR3 contains 18 residues. Trimming pared 3 bases from V and 7 bases from J, leaving 23 bases between. Per the germline V gene, CDR1 is SGHDT and CDR2 is YYEEEE. CDR3 amino acids: CASSSSADRRIPNSPLHF. Written as DNA, the CDR3 is TGTGCCAGCAGCTCCTCCGCGGACAGACGGATACCCAATTCACCCCTCCACTTT.

This clonotype was observed many times. The J gene is TRBJ2-2, the V gene TRBV12-3 or TRBV12-4, with TRBD2 matching 9 bases. J lost 5 bases, V lost 1 base, and 8 bases had no gene match. The CDR3 has 17 residues. Here the CDR3 DNA reads TGTGCCAGCAGTTTAGGAGGCGGGAGGGCAAATACCGGGGAGCTGTTTTTT. This sequence encodes CASSLGGGRANTGELFF.

In this sample, this clonotype turned up many times. The chain is built from TRBV24-1 and TRBJ2-6; a weak D match, TRBD2 (5 bases). V lost 3 bases to trimming and J lost 2 bases, with 10 bases between them. CDR3 length: 16 amino acids. CDR1 is KGHDR and CDR2 is SFDVKD in the germline V gene. The CDR3 nucleotides read TGTGCCACCAGTGATGGCTCGGGGACTGGGGCCAACGTCCTGACTTTC. Amino acids: CATSDGSGTGANVLTF.

The chain has TRBV30 and TRBJ2-5; no clear D gene. Germline CDR1 reads GTSNPN; CDR2 reads SVGIG (reference sequence). With 8 bases removed from V and 2 bases from J, the gap between germline ends came to 12 bases. This CDR3 contains 12 residues. CDR3 sequence reads: CASDLGQETQYF. The CDR3 nucleotides read TGTGCCAGTGACTTGGGACAAGAGACCCAGTACTTC.

This clonotype was seen many times. The J gene is TRBJ1-1, the V gene TRBV30; tentative D call: TRBD1 (5 bases). The CDR3 totals 14 residues. The germline gives CDR1 GTSNPN, CDR2 SVGIG (reference sequence). V lost 2 bases and J lost 4, with 14 bases in between. This CDR3 reads CAWSPTGGSTEAFF. The CDR3 coding sequence is TGTGCCTGGAGTCCGACCGGGGGATCCACTGAAGCTTTCTTT.

About this clonotype: The junction and the germline gene differ at one end; a read error may be behind it. The CDR3 region is CAGSRYGGVTKQYF. DNA for the CDR3: TGTGCCGGGAGTCGGTATGGGGGAGTGACGAAGCAGTACTTC. The chain recombines TRBV30 with TRBJ2-7, with D perhaps assigned TRBD1 or TRBD2 (5 bases each). Germline V gene data show CDR1 as GTSNPN and CDR2 as SVGIG (reference sequence). The CDR3 runs to 14 residues. Together with reference TRBV30 and TRBJ2-7, the CDR3 gives the full variable domain: SQTIHQWPATLVQPVGSPLSLECTVEGTSNPNLYWYRQAAGRGLQLLFYSVGIGQISSEVPQNLSASRPQDRQFILSSKKLLLSDSGFYLCAGSRYGGVTKQYFGPGTRLTVT.

This clonotype has only a few counts. The chain employs TRBV20-1 and TRBJ2-4; perhaps TRBD1 as D (5 bases). The CDR3 consists of 15 residues. CDR1 is DFQATT, CDR2 SNEGSKA, per germline (reference sequence). V was shortened by 6 bases and J by 1 base, with 16 bases between the two germline ends. The CDR3 sequence: CSASQGMGAKNIQYF. The DNA for the CDR3 is TGCAGTGCCTCCCAGGGAATGGGGGCCAAAAACATTCAGTACTTC.

This clonotype was recorded many times. The chain recombines TRBV27 with TRBJ1-5; D perhaps matches TRBD1 (5 bases). The germline V gene has CDR1 MNHEY and CDR2 SMNVEV (reference sequence). V was clipped by 7 bases and J by 0 bases, with 10 bases between them. This CDR3 is built from 14 residues. The CDR3 here is CASKGQGSNQPQHF. CDR3 in DNA: TGTGCCAGCAAGGGGCAGGGTAGCAATCAGCCCCAGCATTTT.

This clonotype was seen at least ten times. The chain combines TRBV20-1 with TRBJ2-1, with D maybe TRBD2 (6 bases). V shed 4 bases and J shed 4 bases, with 23 bases lying between them. CDR1 and CDR2 (germline): DFQATT, SNEGSKA (reference sequence). CDR3 size: 17 residues. The CDR3 DNA follows: TGCAGTGCTAACCCCCTTCGAGGAGGCGGGGTGTACAATGAGCAGTTCTTC. This gives the protein CSANPLRGGGVYNEQFF.

The chain employs TRBV30 and TRBJ2-5; a weak D match, TRBD2 (5 bases). The CDR3 contains 11 residues. Germline lookup yields CDR1 GTSNPN and CDR2 SVGIG (reference sequence). Trimming stripped 1 base from V and 7 bases from J, with 7 bases between. CDR3 coding DNA: TGTGCCTGGAGTGCGGCGGGGACCCAGTACTTC. It is translated as CAWSAAGTQYF. The full variable domain, in which reference TRBV30 and TRBJ2-5 provide the parts outside the CDR3, is SQTIHQWPATLVQPVGSPLSLECTVEGTSNPNLYWYRQAAGRGLQLLFYSVGIGQISSEVPQNLSASRPQDRQFILSSKKLLLSDSGFYLCAWSAAGTQYFGPGTRLLVL.

This clonotype was observed many times. The chain links TRBV10-2 to TRBJ1-2; D not resolved. This CDR3 comprises 16 residues. V lost 6 bases to trimming and J lost 0 bases, with 17 bases between them. Germline assignment: CDR1 WSHSY and CDR2 SAAADI. The CDR3 spells CASSLRPNTANYGYTF. CDR3 DNA sequence: TGCGCCAGCAGCCTACGTCCGAATACAGCTAACTATGGCTACACCTTC.

The J gene is TRBJ2-2, the V gene TRBV30; 7 bases fit TRBD1. Germline V lookup: CDR1 GTSNPN, CDR2 SVGIG (reference sequence). The CDR3 runs to 12 residues. CDR3 sequence reads: CVGQANTGELFF. The CDR3 DNA reads as TGTGTTGGACAGGCGAACACCGGGGAGCTGTTTTTT.

This clonotype was picked up a small number of times. The gene calls are TRBV3-1 and TRBJ2-1; TRBD2 matches 14 bases. CDR3 length: 18 residues. The V gene's germline CDR1 is LGHDT and CDR2 YNNKEL (reference sequence). Trimming cost V 7 bases and J 7 bases; bases outside gene matches: 15. DNA of the CDR3: TGTGCCAGCACCCCAAGCGACCGACGACTAGCGGGAGGGAATGAGCAGTTCTTC. This encodes CASTPSDRRLAGGNEQFF.

This clonotype was seen repeatedly, ten times or more. This chain uses TRBV20-1 with TRBJ2-5; D not certain. V was shortened by 6 bases and J by 1 base, with 15 bases between the two germline ends. The CDR3 consists of 14 residues. Germline V gene data show CDR1 as DFQATT and CDR2 as SNEGSKA (reference sequence). CDR3 in DNA: TGCAGTGCACAGAGCGAGGTTTTCCAAGAGACCCAGTACTTC. Translating gives CSAQSEVFQETQYF.

This clonotype was recorded at least ten times. The chain joins TRBV29-1 to TRBJ2-3, with D uncertain. The CDR3 loop spans 14 amino acids. The germline V gene encodes CDR1 SQVTM and CDR2 ANQGSEA. The CDR3 sequence is CSLCLPGRTDTQYF. CDR3 DNA sequence: TGCAGTTTGTGCCTACCCGGACGTACAGATACGCAGTATTTT.

V is TRBV10-3 and J is TRBJ2-1; D gene ambiguous. Germline V CDR1 and CDR2: ENHRY, SYGVKD. This CDR3 has 12 residues. V lost 1 base to trimming and J lost 10 bases, with 8 bases between them. The CDR3 bases are TGTGCCATCAGTGAGTTTGGGTTGGAGCAGTTCTTC. Translation gives CAISEFGLEQFF.

The chain combines TRBV7-8 with TRBJ1-2; TRBD1 matches 7 bases. The CDR3 length is 16 residues. Per germline, CDR1 SGHVS and CDR2 FQNEAQ. Trimming at V came to 2 bases and at J to 7 bases, leaving 13 bases not matched to a gene. CDR3 region: CASSLFQTGTASGYTF. The DNA for the CDR3 is TGTGCCAGCAGCTTATTCCAGACCGGGACAGCGAGTGGCTACACCTTC.

In its sample, this clonotype was seen many times. The V gene is TRBV14, the J gene TRBJ2-5; D unresolved. Germline lookup yields CDR1 SGHDN and CDR2 FVKESK. This CDR3 comprises 17 residues. V lost 1 base, J lost 2 bases, and 17 bases lay in between. CDR3 nucleotide sequence: TGTGCCAGCAGCCAAGCCCCCGCGGCGCGAGTTCAAGAGACCCAGTACTTC. Protein sequence: CASSQAPAARVQETQYF.